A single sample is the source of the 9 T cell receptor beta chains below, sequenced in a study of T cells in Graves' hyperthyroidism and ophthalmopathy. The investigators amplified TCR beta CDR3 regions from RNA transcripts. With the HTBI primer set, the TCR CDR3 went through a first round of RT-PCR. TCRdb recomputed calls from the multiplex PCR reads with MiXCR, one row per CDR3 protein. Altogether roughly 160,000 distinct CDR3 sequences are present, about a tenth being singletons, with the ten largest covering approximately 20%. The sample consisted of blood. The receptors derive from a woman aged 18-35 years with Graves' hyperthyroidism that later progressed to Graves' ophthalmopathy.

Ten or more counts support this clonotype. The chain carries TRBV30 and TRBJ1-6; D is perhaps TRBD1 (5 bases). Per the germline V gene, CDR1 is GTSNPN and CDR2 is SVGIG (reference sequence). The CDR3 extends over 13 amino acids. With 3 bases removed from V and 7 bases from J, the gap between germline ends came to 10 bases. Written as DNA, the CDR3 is TGTGCCTGGAGCGGGGGACCAAATTCACCCCTCCACTTT. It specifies CAWSGGPNSPLHF. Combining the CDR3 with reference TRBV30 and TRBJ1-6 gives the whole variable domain SQTIHQWPATLVQPVGSPLSLECTVEGTSNPNLYWYRQAAGRGLQLLFYSVGIGQISSEVPQNLSASRPQDRQFILSSKKLLLSDSGFYLCAWSGGPNSPLHFGNGTRLTVT.

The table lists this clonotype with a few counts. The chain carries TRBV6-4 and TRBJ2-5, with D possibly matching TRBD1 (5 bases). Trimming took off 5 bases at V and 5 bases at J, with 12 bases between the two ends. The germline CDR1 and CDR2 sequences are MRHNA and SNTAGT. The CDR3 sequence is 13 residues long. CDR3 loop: CASSLSGLETQYF. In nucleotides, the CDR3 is TGTGCCAGCAGTCTTTCAGGGCTTGAGACCCAGTACTTC.

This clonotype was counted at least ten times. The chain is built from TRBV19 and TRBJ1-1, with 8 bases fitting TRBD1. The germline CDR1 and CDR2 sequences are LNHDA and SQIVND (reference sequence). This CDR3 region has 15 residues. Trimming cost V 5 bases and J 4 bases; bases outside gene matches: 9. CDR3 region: CASSPGQGRFTEAFF. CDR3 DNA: TGTGCCAGTAGTCCAGGACAGGGAAGGTTCACTGAAGCTTTCTTT. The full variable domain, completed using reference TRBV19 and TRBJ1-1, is DGGITQSPKYLFRKEGQNVTLSCEQNLNHDAMYWYRQDPGQGLRLIYYSQIVNDFQKGDIAEGYSVSREKKESFPLTVTSAQKNPTAFYLCASSPGQGRFTEAFFGQGTRLTVV.

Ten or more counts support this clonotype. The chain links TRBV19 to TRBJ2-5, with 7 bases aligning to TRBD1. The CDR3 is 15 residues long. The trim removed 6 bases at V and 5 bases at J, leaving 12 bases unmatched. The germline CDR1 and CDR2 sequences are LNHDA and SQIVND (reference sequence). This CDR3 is CASRKEGASGETQYF. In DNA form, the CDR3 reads TGTGCCAGTAGAAAAGAGGGGGCGTCCGGGGAGACCCAGTACTTC.

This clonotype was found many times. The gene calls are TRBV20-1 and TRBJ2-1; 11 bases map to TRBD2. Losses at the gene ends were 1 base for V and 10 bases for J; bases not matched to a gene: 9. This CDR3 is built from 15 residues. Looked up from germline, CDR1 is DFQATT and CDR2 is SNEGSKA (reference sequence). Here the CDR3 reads CSARGGLAESKEQFF. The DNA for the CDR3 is TGCAGTGCTAGAGGGGGACTAGCGGAGTCTAAAGAGCAGTTCTTC.

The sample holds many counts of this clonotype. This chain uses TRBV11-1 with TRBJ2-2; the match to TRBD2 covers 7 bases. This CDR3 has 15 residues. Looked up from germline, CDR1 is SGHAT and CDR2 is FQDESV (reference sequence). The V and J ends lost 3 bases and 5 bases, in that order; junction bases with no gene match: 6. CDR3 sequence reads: CASSLVGGRTGELFF. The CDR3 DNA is TGTGCCAGCAGCTTGGTTGGCGGGAGAACCGGGGAGCTGTTTTTT.

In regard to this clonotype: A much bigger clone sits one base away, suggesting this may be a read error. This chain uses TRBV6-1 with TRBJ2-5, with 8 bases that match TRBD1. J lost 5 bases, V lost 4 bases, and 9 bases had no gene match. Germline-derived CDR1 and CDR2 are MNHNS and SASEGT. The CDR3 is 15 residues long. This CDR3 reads CASSGAGQGAETQYF. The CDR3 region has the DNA TGTGCCAGCAGTGGAGCTGGGCAGGGGGCCGAGACCCAGTACTTC.

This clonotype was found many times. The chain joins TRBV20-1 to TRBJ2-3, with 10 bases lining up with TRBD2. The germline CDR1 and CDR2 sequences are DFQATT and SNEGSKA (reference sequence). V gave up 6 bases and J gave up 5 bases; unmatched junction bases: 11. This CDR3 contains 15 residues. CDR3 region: CSARSGGAGLDTQYF. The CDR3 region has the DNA TGCAGTGCCCGAAGCGGGGGGGCCGGTTTAGATACGCAGTATTTT.

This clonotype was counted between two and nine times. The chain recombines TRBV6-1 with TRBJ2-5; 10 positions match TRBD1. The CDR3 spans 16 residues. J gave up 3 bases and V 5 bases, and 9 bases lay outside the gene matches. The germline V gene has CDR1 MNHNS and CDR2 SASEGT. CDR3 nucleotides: TGTGCCAGCAGTCACCCGGGGACAGGGGCGGAAGAGACCCAGTACTTC. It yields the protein CASSHPGTGAEETQYF.